Listed here are 26 T cell receptor beta chains from one sample, sequenced in a study of response to subunit inactivated influenza vaccine. Each CDR3 protein is one row after TCRdb ran MiXCR on the RT-PCR reads. The data show 500,000 to 750,000 distinct CDR3 sequences, 14% seen once. The source was PBMCs from blood, collected 11 to 12 days after vaccination. Every receptor here comes from a man aged 50 to 59 who received an inactivated influenza vaccine.

This clonotype occurred many times. The CDR3 sequence is CASSLGPTGQGRYGYTF. The CDR3 DNA reads TGTGCCAGCAGTTTAGGCCCTACTGGACAGGGCCGATATGGCTACACCTTC. The chain is built from TRBV12-3 or TRBV12-4 and TRBJ1-2, with 8 bases matching TRBD1. V shed 1 base and J 5 bases; nucleotides not matched to a gene: 12. CDR3 length equals 17 residues.

This rearrangement joins TRBV20-1 to TRBJ2-7; no firm D call. V was clipped by 1 base and J by 2 bases, with 3 bases between them. The germline V gene encodes CDR1 DFQATT and CDR2 SNEGSKA (reference sequence). This CDR3 region has 11 residues. The CDR3 nucleotides read TGCAGTGCTAGAGCTCCCTACGAGCAGTACTTC. Its protein product is CSARAPYEQYF.

This rearrangement joins TRBV11-2 to TRBJ2-1; TRBD2 agrees at 14 bases. The CDR3 length is 19 residues. The junction had 12 bases not matched to a gene; V was cut back by 5 bases and J by 3 bases. Germline V CDR1 and CDR2: SGHAT, FQNNGV. The CDR3: CASSHRISGLAGDYNEQFF. The CDR3 DNA reads TGTGCCAGCAGCCACAGGATTTCGGGACTAGCGGGGGACTACAATGAGCAGTTCTTC. The full variable domain, its missing parts supplied by reference TRBV11-2 and TRBJ2-1, is EAGVAQSPRYKIIEKRQSVAFWCNPISGHATLYWYQQILGQGPKLLIQFQNNGVVDDSQLPKDRFSAERLKGVDSTLKIQPAKLEDSAVYLCASSHRISGLAGDYNEQFFGPGTRLTVL.

This chain joins TRBV28 and TRBJ2-2, with 7 bases matching TRBD1. Germline assignment: CDR1 MDHEN and CDR2 SYDVKM. This CDR3 comprises 17 residues. J was trimmed by 3 bases and V by 4 bases; bases with no gene match: 11. The CDR3 reads CASSSRLRDSHTGELFF. The CDR3 nucleotides read TGTGCCAGCAGTTCGCGCCTTCGGGACAGTCACACCGGGGAGCTGTTTTTT.

This sequence joins TRBV9 and TRBJ2-5, with D uncertain. The CDR3 has 17 residues. The germline V gene encodes CDR1 SGDLS and CDR2 YYNGEE. Trimming removed 4 bases from V and 4 bases from J, with 23 bases in between. Here the CDR3 reads CASSPNLGFVMRETQYF. CDR3 sequence (DNA): TGTGCCAGCAGCCCAAACTTAGGGTTTGTGATGCGAGAGACCCAGTACTTC.

The chain is built from TRBV6-2 or TRBV6-3 and TRBJ2-7; the match to TRBD2 covers 14 bases. The CDR3 consists of 18 residues. Looked up from germline, CDR1 is MNHEY and CDR2 is SVGEGT. The V gene end was trimmed by 6 bases and the J gene end by 0 bases; junction bases not matched to a gene: 10. The DNA of the CDR3 is TGTGCCAGCAGCTCCGGACTAGCGGGGGGTAGGAGCTCCTACGAGCAGTACTTC. Translation gives CASSSGLAGGRSSYEQYF.

This chain connects TRBV20-1 to TRBJ2-7; TRBD2 matches at 7 bases. The trim removed 6 bases at V and 5 bases at J, leaving 16 bases unmatched. The CDR3 contains 15 residues. Germline V gives CDR1 DFQATT, CDR2 SNEGSKA (reference sequence). The CDR3 loop is CSALPEDGGTHEQYF. For the CDR3, the DNA is TGCAGTGCCCTTCCGGAGGACGGGGGGACCCACGAGCAGTACTTC.

CDR3 coding DNA: TGCAGTGCTAGGGGACAGGCGGGTCAGCCCCAGCATTTT. It codes for CSARGQAGQPQHF. V is TRBV20-1 and J is TRBJ1-5, with 8 bases fitting TRBD1. The CDR3 is made up of 13 amino acids. After removal of 3 bases from V and 6 bases from J, the junction contained 4 bases not matched to a gene. Germline V gives CDR1 DFQATT, CDR2 SNEGSKA (reference sequence).

This chain uses TRBV2 with TRBJ2-3, with D maybe TRBD2 (5 bases). The CDR3 has 14 residues. Germline CDR1 reads SNHLY; CDR2 reads FYNNEI. The germline V and J ends were trimmed by 7 bases and 0 bases, with 11 bases remaining between them. CDR3 in DNA: TGTGCCAGCACTAGCTACTCCAGCACAGATACGCAGTATTTT. Protein sequence: CASTSYSSTDTQYF. The entire variable domain, with the rest obtained from reference TRBV2 and TRBJ2-3, is as follows: EPEVTQTPSHQVTQMGQEVILRCVPISNHLYFYWYRQILGQKVEFLVSFYNNEISEKSEIFDDQFSVERPDGSNFTLKIRSTKLEDSAMYFCASTSYSSTDTQYFGPGTRLTVL.

The chain is built from TRBV6-2 or TRBV6-3 and TRBJ1-6; D not resolved. Germline lookup yields CDR1 MNHEY and CDR2 SVGEGT. Trimming pared 7 bases from V and 6 bases from J, leaving 13 bases between. The CDR3 sequence is 14 residues long. CDR3 region: CASIMQGRNSPLHF. The CDR3 nucleotides read TGTGCCAGCATCATGCAAGGACGTAATTCACCCCTCCACTTT.

The rearrangement uses TRBV12-3 or TRBV12-4 and TRBJ2-7; D might be TRBD1 (6 bases). The V end was cut by 7 bases, the J end by 3 bases, with 16 bases between. The CDR3 is 14 amino acids. The chain's CDR3 is CASKPSGTSYEQYF. CDR3 sequence (DNA): TGTGCCAGCAAGCCCTCCGGGACAAGCTACGAGCAGTACTTC.

J is TRBJ2-7 and V is TRBV28, with a possible D match to TRBD1 (6 bases). CDR1 is MDHEN and CDR2 is SYDVKM in the germline V gene. With 5 bases removed from V and 2 bases from J, the gap between germline ends came to 10 bases. This CDR3 region has 13 residues. CDR3 in amino acids: CASSTGHTYEQYF. Here the CDR3 DNA reads TGTGCCAGCAGTACGGGACACACCTACGAGCAGTACTTC.

This clonotype was seen a handful of times. The chain carries TRBV27 and TRBJ2-5, with 9 bases lining up with TRBD2. The J segment lost 4 bases and the V segment lost 2 bases, leaving 2 bases of the junction unmatched. Germline V gives CDR1 MNHEY, CDR2 SMNVEV (reference sequence). The length of the CDR3 is 14 residues. CDR3 loop: CASSLLAGSETQYF. In nucleotides, the CDR3 is TGTGCCAGCAGTTTACTAGCGGGATCAGAGACCCAGTACTTC.

This clonotype was seen at least ten times. The chain links TRBV5-1 to TRBJ2-1; no reliable D call. The CDR3 has 12 residues. CDR1 and CDR2 from the germline V gene are SGHRS and YFSETQ. The V gene lost 4 bases and the J gene lost 7 bases, with 9 bases spanning the gap. The CDR3: CASSQTGNEQFF. In nucleotides, the CDR3 is TGCGCCAGCAGCCAGACCGGGAATGAGCAGTTCTTC.

The CDR3 bases are TGCGCCAGCAGCTTGGCCGAGGCCAGCGGGAGAATTTCCCGCGGTGAGCAGTTCTTC. Amino acids: CASSLAEASGRISRGEQFF. The chain carries TRBV5-1 and TRBJ2-1; 8 positions agree with TRBD2. The CDR3 is made up of 19 amino acids. V gave up 0 bases and J gave up 9 bases; unmatched junction bases: 20. CDR1 and CDR2 (germline): SGHRS, YFSETQ.

The chain couples TRBV6-1 to TRBJ1-6, with 8 bases lining up with TRBD1. The CDR3 runs 15 residues. Germline V gives CDR1 MNHNS, CDR2 SASEGT. V shed 10 bases and J 5 bases; nucleotides not matched to a gene: 10. CDR3: CATRGEGQDNSPLHF. In DNA, the CDR3 is TGTGCCACCAGAGGGGAGGGACAGGATAATTCACCCCTCCACTTT.

The J gene is TRBJ1-4, the V gene TRBV20-1, with D tentatively TRBD1 (5 bases). This CDR3 is 13 amino acids long. Germline V gene sequence: CDR1 DFQATT, CDR2 SNEGSKA (reference sequence). V was cut by 5 bases and J by 11 bases, with 18 bases left in between. The CDR3 bases are TGCAGTGCTCCCCCGCGGGGACGTGGGAAACTGTTTTTT. Translation gives CSAPPRGRGKLFF.

This clonotype has just a few counts. The V gene is TRBV7-9, the J gene TRBJ2-2, with 7 bases fitting TRBD1. The CDR3 is 15 amino acids. Germline V lookup: CDR1 SEHNR, CDR2 FQNEAQ (reference sequence). Losses at the gene ends were 10 bases for V and 2 bases for J; bases not matched to a gene: 10. The DNA of the CDR3 is TGTGCCAACCTCAAAGGGGGCCTAAACACCGGGGAGCTGTTTTTT. Translating it yields CANLKGGLNTGELFF. Supplemented by reference TRBV7-9 and TRBJ2-2, the full variable domain reads DTGVSQNPRHKITKRGQNVTFRCDPISEHNRLYWYRQTLGQGPEFLTYFQNEAQLEKSRLLSDRFSAERPKGSFSTLEIQRTEQGDSAMYLCANLKGGLNTGELFFGEGSRLTVL.

The chain uses TRBV3-1 and TRBJ2-7; 9 bases agree with TRBD2. The V segment lost 0 bases and the J segment 9 bases; nucleotides outside the gene matches: 3. The CDR3 spans 13 residues. The germline V gene encodes CDR1 LGHDT and CDR2 YNNKEL (reference sequence). In nucleotides, the CDR3 is TGTGCCAGCAGCCAAGATATACTAGCGGGGCAGTACTTC. It encodes CASSQDILAGQYF.

The chain carries TRBV20-1 and TRBJ2-7; tentatively, D is TRBD1 (6 bases). V lost 5 bases and J lost 0, with 17 bases in between. Germline CDR1 and CDR2: DFQATT and SNEGSKA (reference sequence). The CDR3 spans 15 residues. The CDR3 DNA reads TGCAGTGCTGCCCCTTGGCAGGGGCCCTCCTACGAGCAGTACTTC. Translated: CSAAPWQGPSYEQYF.

The chain employs TRBV4-1 and TRBJ2-7; no clear D gene. The CDR3 is 16 residues long. The V end was cut by 3 bases, the J end by 4 bases, with 19 bases between. The germline CDR1 and CDR2 sequences are MGHRA and YSYEKL. Here the CDR3 reads CASSQSDDIPYYEQYF. The CDR3 nucleotides read TGCGCCAGCAGCCAGTCGGATGACATCCCCTATTACGAGCAGTACTTC.

At least ten counts were recorded for this clonotype. The genes are TRBV25-1 and TRBJ2-5; TRBD2 agrees at 7 bases. CDR3 size: 13 residues. V lost 3 bases and J lost 5; bases outside the gene matches: 3. Germline CDR1 is MGHDK and CDR2 is SYGVNS. CDR3 bases: TGTGCCAGCAGTGAGGGGGGGATGGAGACCCAGTACTTC. Encoded protein: CASSEGGMETQYF.

The chain recombines TRBV15 with TRBJ2-1, with TRBD2 identical over 7 bases. The ends lost 3 bases at V and 3 bases at J; junction bases unmatched: 5. CDR3 length: 15 residues. The germline V gene encodes CDR1 LNHNV and CDR2 YYDKDF (reference sequence). CDR3 in DNA: TGTGCCACCAGCAGGGGGGAGGGCCTCTACAATGAGCAGTTCTTC. Its protein product is CATSRGEGLYNEQFF.

This clonotype has more than one count but fewer than ten. The CDR3 region has the DNA TGTGCCAGCTCACAGGGAATCCCCTACGAGCAGTACTTC. It encodes CASSQGIPYEQYF. V usage is TRBV18 and J usage is TRBJ2-7; D uncertain. Germline values: CDR1 KGHSH, CDR2 LQKENI. With 4 bases removed from V and 2 bases from J, the gap between germline ends came to 9 bases. This CDR3 spans 13 amino acids.

This clonotype was seen more than once but under ten times. J is TRBJ2-1 and V is TRBV25-1; 7 bases match TRBD1. This CDR3 has 16 amino acids. Looked up from germline, CDR1 is MGHDK and CDR2 is SYGVNS. The junction had 10 bases not matched to a gene; V was cut back by 4 bases and J by 4 bases. CDR3 region: CASSALTGTAYNEQFF. Here the CDR3 DNA reads TGTGCCAGCAGTGCTCTTACCGGGACAGCTTACAATGAGCAGTTCTTC. The full variable domain, rest sourced from reference TRBV25-1 and TRBJ2-1, is EADIYQTPRYLVIGTGKKITLECSQTMGHDKMYWYQQDPGMELHLIHYSYGVNSTEKGDLSSESTVSRIRTEHFPLTLESARPSHTSQYLCASSALTGTAYNEQFFGPGTRLTVL.

This clonotype was seen ten or more times. The chain has TRBV29-1 and TRBJ2-5; D is possibly TRBD2 (5 bases). The CDR3 sequence is 12 residues long. From germline, CDR1 is SQVTM and CDR2 ANQGSEA. V lost 7 bases and J lost 4, with 13 bases in between. CDR3: CSATLGIETQYF. The CDR3 DNA sequence: TGCAGCGCGACTCTCGGGATAGAGACCCAGTACTTC.